A selection of T cell receptor beta chains follows, all from one sample in a study of cytomegalovirus exposure and HLA in healthy donors. Method: immunoSEQ multiplex PCR; TCRdb's copy keeps in-frame clones and lacks some. The sample contains 75,000 to 100,000 clones, 55% to 75% of which appear only once. Sequencing input: PBMCs. The receptors derive from a man aged 55 to 70 in good health and CMV-seronegative. Each CDR3 is given with its conserved first and last residue. A D gene is named only where the DNA matches it firmly. Size values are once, few and many counts, or a class for expanded clones, and some rows have none.

v_gene	j_gene	abundance	d_gene	CDR3aa	CDR3nt
TRBV6-6	TRBJ1-1	NA	TRBD1	CASSDRGRTEAFF	TGTGCCAGCAGCGACAGGGGCAGGACTGAAGCTTTCTTT
TRBV6-5	TRBJ1-5	NA	TRBD1	CASTPGQGHQPQHF	TGTGCCAGCACCCCGGGACAGGGACATCAGCCCCAGCATTTT
TRBV28	TRBJ2-3	NA	NA	CASSFSRVGGETDTQYF	TGTGCCAGCAGTTTCTCGAGGGTGGGGGGAGAAACAGATACGCAGTATTTT
TRBV28	TRBJ2-2	NA	TRBD1	CASSSPGQGSTGELFF	TGTGCCAGCAGTTCCCCGGGACAGGGTTCGACCGGGGAGCTGTTTTTT
TRBV5-1	TRBJ1-5	NA	TRBD1	CASSPVPGQAQPQHF	TGCGCCAGCAGCCCGGTCCCGGGACAGGCCCAGCCCCAGCATTTT
TRBV30	TRBJ1-6	NA	NA	CAWSQLGSYNSPLHF	TGTGCCTGGTCCCAACTAGGCTCCTATAATTCACCCCTCCACTTT
TRBV30	TRBJ2-2	NA	NA	CAWTRLTGELFF	TGTGCCTGGACTCGACTAACCGGGGAGCTGTTTTTT
TRBV7-8	TRBJ1-1	NA	NA	CASSLAQVNTEAFF	TGTGCCAGCAGCTTAGCCCAGGTGAACACTGAAGCTTTCTTT
TRBV6-5	TRBJ2-3	NA	TRBD2	CASSFRGSGRTDTQYF	TGTGCCAGCAGTTTTCGGGGTAGCGGGAGGACAGATACGCAGTATTTT
TRBV9	TRBJ2-1	few	TRBD2	CASSGVGTSGSQFF	TGTGCCAGCAGCGGCGTAGGGACTAGCGGGAGTCAGTTCTTC
TRBV28	TRBJ1-5	few	TRBD1	CASSRRQGPNQPQHF	TGTGCCAGCAGTCGTCGACAGGGTCCTAATCAGCCCCAGCATTTT
TRBV6-1	TRBJ1-1	NA	NA	CASSVTGNTEAFF	TGTGCCAGCAGTGTGACGGGGAACACTGAAGCTTTCTTT
TRBV10-1	TRBJ1-1	NA	TRBD1	CASSDKTGVSTEAFF	TGCGCCAGCAGTGACAAGACAGGGGTTTCTACTGAAGCTTTCTTT
TRBV2	TRBJ1-2	NA	TRBD1	CASIRDSEGDYGYTF	TGTGCCAGCATTAGGGACAGTGAGGGCGACTATGGCTACACCTTC
TRBV6-4	TRBJ2-2	NA	TRBD1	CASSKDRGPTGELFF	TGTGCCAGCAGTAAGGACAGGGGGCCAACCGGGGAGCTGTTTTTT
TRBV5-4	TRBJ2-5	NA	NA	CASSPAPSIAEETQYF	TGTGCCAGCAGCCCCGCTCCTTCTATAGCGGAAGAGACCCAGTACTTC
TRBV6-5	TRBJ1-2	NA	TRBD1	CASSQGAHGYTF	TGTGCCAGCTCTCAGGGGGCTCATGGCTACACCTTC
TRBV6-6	TRBJ1-2	few	TRBD1	CASIRQGDGYTF	TGTGCCAGCATTCGACAGGGGGATGGCTACACCTTC
TRBV5-1	TRBJ2-7	NA	NA	CASSRLPDQEQYF	TGCGCCAGCAGCCGACTTCCCGATCAGGAGCAGTACTTC
TRBV4-1	TRBJ2-2	once	TRBD2	CASSQDGSGGNTGELFF	TGCGCCAGCAGCCAAGATGGTAGCGGGGGGAACACCGGGGAGCTGTTTTTT
TRBV28	TRBJ1-5	once	TRBD1	CASSLFGRLSGGYSNQPQHF	TGTGCCAGCAGTTTATTCGGCCGGTTATCAGGGGGGTATAGCAATCAGCCCCAGCATTTT
TRBV5-4	TRBJ2-7	NA	TRBD2	CASSATSGASYEQYF	TGTGCCAGCAGCGCTACTAGCGGGGCGTCCTACGAGCAGTACTTC
TRBV4-2	TRBJ2-7	NA	TRBD2	CASSHGTSTYEQYF	TGTGCCAGCAGCCACGGGACTAGCACCTACGAGCAGTACTTC
TRBV10-2	TRBJ1-3	NA	TRBD1	CASLLGTGTDTIYF	TGCGCCAGCCTTCTCGGGACAGGGACGGACACCATATATTTT
TRBV6-1	TRBJ2-7	NA	TRBD1	CARDRGYEQYF	TGTGCCAGAGACAGGGGGTACGAGCAGTACTTC
TRBV11-3	TRBJ2-7	few	TRBD2	CASSLERGAYEQYF	TGTGCCAGCAGCTTAGAACGGGGGGCCTACGAGCAGTACTTC
TRBV18	TRBJ1-3	NA	NA	CASSPLESSGNTIYF	TGTGCCAGCTCACCACTGGAGAGCTCTGGAAACACCATATATTTT
TRBV6-5	TRBJ1-2	NA	NA	CDRGSGSANYGYTF	TGTGACAGAGGTAGTGGCAGCGCTAACTATGGCTACACCTTC
TRBV5-1	TRBJ1-1	NA	TRBD1	CASNSAGQGRRAEAFF	TGCGCCAGCAACAGCGCGGGACAGGGGCGTCGGGCTGAAGCTTTCTTT
TRBV28	TRBJ2-5	NA	NA	CASSFTGGPQETQYF	TGTGCCAGCAGTTTTACGGGGGGCCCGCAAGAGACCCAGTACTTC
TRBV19	TRBJ2-2	NA	TRBD1	CASNREGADTGELFF	TGTGCCAGTAATAGAGAGGGGGCGGACACCGGGGAGCTGTTTTTT
TRBV7-9	TRBJ1-4	few	TRBD1	CASSRNVDRDGEKLFF	TGTGCCAGCAGCCGAAACGTAGACAGGGACGGTGAAAAACTGTTTTTT
TRBV6-5	TRBJ2-7	NA	NA	CASSLDSRTYEQYF	TGTGCCAGCAGCTTGGACAGCCGGACCTACGAGCAGTACTTC
TRBV19	TRBJ1-1	NA	NA	CATNKGGKATEAFF	TGTGCCACTAATAAAGGAGGAAAGGCCACTGAAGCTTTCTTT
TRBV6-4	TRBJ2-2	few	TRBD2	CAREKWTSVHGELFF	TGTGCCAGAGAAAAATGGACTAGCGTTCACGGGGAGCTGTTTTTT
TRBV25-1	TRBJ2-2	NA	NA	CASTRGTNTGELFF	TGTGCCAGCACACGGGGGACGAACACCGGGGAGCTGTTTTTT
TRBV11-2	TRBJ2-2	NA	NA	CASSQGLGELFF	TGTGCCAGCAGCCAAGGACTCGGGGAGCTGTTTTTT
TRBV5-1	TRBJ2-6	few	NA	CASSTGRTTDLSGANVLTF	TGCGCCAGCAGCACCGGACGGACGACAGATCTCTCTGGGGCCAACGTCCTGACTTTC
TRBV5-6	TRBJ1-3	NA	NA	CASSLGATSGNTIYF	TGTGCCAGCAGCTTGGGCGCAACTTCTGGAAACACCATATATTTT
TRBV7-9	TRBJ1-1	NA	NA	CASIGDWNTEAFF	TGTGCCAGCATAGGAGACTGGAACACTGAAGCTTTCTTT
TRBV11-1	TRBJ1-5	NA	TRBD1	CASSETGGDQPQHF	TGTGCCAGCAGCGAGACAGGGGGGGATCAGCCCCAGCATTTT
TRBV14	TRBJ2-5	NA	NA	CASSLSSGQERYF	TGTGCCAGCAGCCTCAGTTCGGGACAAGAACGTTACTTC
TRBV9	TRBJ1-4	once	NA	CASSVDQTNEKLFF	TGTGCCAGCAGCGTAGACCAGACTAATGAAAAACTGTTTTTT